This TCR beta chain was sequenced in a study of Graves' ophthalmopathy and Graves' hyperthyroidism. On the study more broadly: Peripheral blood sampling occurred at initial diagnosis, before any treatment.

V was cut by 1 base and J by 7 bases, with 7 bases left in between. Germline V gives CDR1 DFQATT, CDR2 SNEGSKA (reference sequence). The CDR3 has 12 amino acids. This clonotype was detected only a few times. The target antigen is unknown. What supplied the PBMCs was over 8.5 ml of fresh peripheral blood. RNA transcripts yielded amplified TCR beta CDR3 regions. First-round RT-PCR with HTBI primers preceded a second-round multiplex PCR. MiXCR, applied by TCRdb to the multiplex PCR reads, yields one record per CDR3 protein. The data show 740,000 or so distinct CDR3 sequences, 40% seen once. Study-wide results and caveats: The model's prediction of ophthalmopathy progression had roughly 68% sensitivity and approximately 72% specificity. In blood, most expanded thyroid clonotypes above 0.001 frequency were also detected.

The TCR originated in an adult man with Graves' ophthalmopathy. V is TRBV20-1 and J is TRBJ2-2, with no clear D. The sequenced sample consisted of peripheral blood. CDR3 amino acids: CSARAPSGELFF. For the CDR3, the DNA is TGCAGTGCTAGAGCCCCTAGCGGGGAGCTGTTTTTT.